Listed below are T cell receptor beta chains from one sample, sequenced in a study of blood T cell repertoires in COVID-19. The assay was immunoSEQ multiplex PCR, and TCRdb's table has in-frame clones only and misses some. This repertoire shows some 340,000 clones, about 86% found once; its top ten account for approximately 3%. The sequencing input was peripheral blood. Receptors were obtained from a man younger than 40 with active or convalescent COVID-19. Each CDR3 is given with its conserved first and last residue. Each record gives: V gene, CDR3 length, clone size, D gene, J gene, CDR3 DNA, CDR3 protein. D genes are given only for firm matches. Clone size is shown for a subset of rows, as once, few, many or a class of expanded clone.

V: TRBV7-8
length: 16
size: -
D: TRBD2
J: TRBJ2-1
DNA: TGTGCCAGCAGCTTAGAGGGTCTAGCGGGAGTTACACTCTGGTTCTTC
CDR3: CASSLEGLAGVTLWFF

V: TRBV7-2
length: 18
size: -
D: -
J: TRBJ2-1
DNA: TGTGCCAGCAGCCGGGGGACAGCGACCCTGAGCTCCTACAATGAGCAGTTCTTC
CDR3: CASSRGTATLSSYNEQFF

V: TRBV7-8
length: 17
size: once
D: TRBD2
J: TRBJ2-1
DNA: TGTGCCAGCAGCTTACCACTAAGCGGGAGGGCTACCAATGAGCAGTTCTTC
CDR3: CASSLPLSGRATNEQFF

V: TRBV6-6
length: 12
size: -
D: -
J: TRBJ2-7
DNA: TGTGCCAGCAGTTCCCAGGAGGAGCGGGAGTACTTC
CDR3: CASSSQEEREYF

V: TRBV6-5
length: 12
size: -
D: TRBD1
J: TRBJ1-1
DNA: TGTGCCAGCAGGGGGACACAGGGGGCCTCGATCTTT
CDR3: CASRGTQGASIF

V: TRBV18
length: 14
size: -
D: -
J: TRBJ1-5
DNA: TGTGCCAGCTCCCGGAGCAGGGAAAATCAGCCCCAGCATTTT
CDR3: CASSRSRENQPQHF

V: TRBV5-4
length: 15
size: -
D: -
J: TRBJ2-7
DNA: TGTGCCAGCAGCTTGGGAGGGAGTTCCCACTACGAGCAGTACTTC
CDR3: CASSLGGSSHYEQYF

V: TRBV7-9
length: 14
size: -
D: TRBD1
J: TRBJ2-3
DNA: TGTGCCAGCAGCATCGGGACAGGCACAGATACGCAGTATTTT
CDR3: CASSIGTGTDTQYF

V: TRBV5-6
length: 13
size: -
D: TRBD1
J: TRBJ1-6
DNA: TGTGCCAGCAGGGGGACAGTAGATTCACCCCTCCACTTT
CDR3: CASRGTVDSPLHF

V: TRBV30
length: 17
size: -
D: TRBD2
J: TRBJ2-3
DNA: TGTGCCTGGAGTTTCGCAGGGACTAGCGGGAGAACAGATACGCAGTATTTT
CDR3: CAWSFAGTSGRTDTQYF

V: TRBV7-9
length: 14
size: -
D: -
J: TRBJ1-4
DNA: TGTGCCAGCAGCTTCAGCAGTCCCGGAGGGAAACTGTTTTTT
CDR3: CASSFSSPGGKLFF

V: TRBV9
length: 13
size: -
D: -
J: TRBJ1-1
DNA: TGTGCCAGCAGCGTCCTCGAGGGTACTGAAGCTTTCTTT
CDR3: CASSVLEGTEAFF

V: TRBV28
length: 14
size: -
D: -
J: TRBJ1-5
DNA: TGTGCCAGCAGCATTGACAGCGTCAATCAGCCCCAGCATTTT
CDR3: CASSIDSVNQPQHF

V: TRBV7-6
length: 15
size: -
D: TRBD1
J: TRBJ2-2
DNA: TGTGCCAGCAGCCAGGGACAGGGGGCGAACGGGGAGCTGTTTTTT
CDR3: CASSQGQGANGELFF

V: TRBV11-2
length: 15
size: -
D: -
J: TRBJ2-7
DNA: TGTGCCAGCAGCCCTCCGGGGTTCTCGCGTTACGAGCAGTACTTC
CDR3: CASSPPGFSRYEQYF

V: TRBV30
length: 13
size: -
D: -
J: TRBJ2-7
DNA: TGTGCCTGGAGTCGGGGGGCCCTCTACGAGCAGTACTTC
CDR3: CAWSRGALYEQYF

V: TRBV6-4
length: 19
size: -
D: -
J: TRBJ1-5
DNA: TGTGCCAGCCGCCAAAGATGGCTGAGGGCGCGGGAAAGCAATCAGCCCCAGCATTTT
CDR3: CASRQRWLRARESNQPQHF

V: TRBV5-1
length: 16
size: -
D: TRBD1
J: TRBJ1-3
DNA: TGCGCCAGCAGCTTTAGAGCAGGGGGCTCTGGAAACACCATATATTTT
CDR3: CASSFRAGGSGNTIYF

V: TRBV6-2/TRBV6-3
length: 14
size: -
D: TRBD1
J: TRBJ2-2
DNA: TGTGCCAGCAGTCGGACAGGGAACACCGGGGAGCTGTTTTTT
CDR3: CASSRTGNTGELFF

V: TRBV18
length: 14
size: -
D: TRBD2
J: TRBJ2-1
DNA: TGTGCCAGCTCACGGACTAGCGGCGAGGATGAGCAGTTCTTC
CDR3: CASSRTSGEDEQFF

V: TRBV7-8
length: 18
size: -
D: -
J: TRBJ1-6
DNA: TGTGCCAGCAGCTTAGCGCGACACCCGAGCTCCTATAATTCACCCCTCCACTTT
CDR3: CASSLARHPSSYNSPLHF

V: TRBV6-2/TRBV6-3
length: 14
size: -
D: -
J: TRBJ1-2
DNA: TGTGCCAGCAGTTTTCAGCGCCCGAACTATGGCTACACCTTC
CDR3: CASSFQRPNYGYTF

V: TRBV18
length: 15
size: -
D: -
J: TRBJ1-1
DNA: TGTGCCAGCTCCCAAAGTCCGGGGGGGAACACTGAAGCTTTCTTT
CDR3: CASSQSPGGNTEAFF

V: TRBV7-3
length: 15
size: -
D: -
J: TRBJ1-6
DNA: TGTGCCAGCAGCTTATTTGGCAGGGGTAATTCACCCCTCCACTTT
CDR3: CASSLFGRGNSPLHF

V: TRBV11-3
length: 20
size: -
D: TRBD2
J: TRBJ2-3
DNA: TGTGCCAGCAGACTTCGATCCACAGTGGGGCGGGGGGGCCTCACAGATACGCAGTATTTT
CDR3: CASRLRSTVGRGGLTDTQYF

V: TRBV2
length: 14
size: once
D: TRBD2
J: TRBJ2-7
DNA: TGTGCCAGCGGGCTAGGAGCGGGGAACTACGAGCAGTACTTC
CDR3: CASGLGAGNYEQYF

V: TRBV6-5
length: 15
size: few
D: -
J: TRBJ1-4
DNA: TGTGCCAGCAGTATACAGGGCCTCATACGTGAAAAACTGTTTTTT
CDR3: CASSIQGLIREKLFF

V: TRBV5-1
length: 13
size: -
D: -
J: TRBJ2-7
DNA: TGCGCCAGCAGGAACGGCCCTAGGGGCGAGCAGTACTTC
CDR3: CASRNGPRGEQYF

V: TRBV6-5
length: 13
size: -
D: -
J: TRBJ1-2
DNA: TGTGCCAGCAGACGGGAGGCACCAGGTGGCTACACCTTC
CDR3: CASRREAPGGYTF

V: TRBV27
length: 12
size: -
D: -
J: TRBJ1-4
DNA: TGTGCCAGCAGTCCTCGGGGGGAAAAACTGTTTTTT
CDR3: CASSPRGEKLFF

V: TRBV6-2/TRBV6-3
length: 18
size: -
D: TRBD1
J: TRBJ2-6
DNA: TGTGCCAGCAGTTACAGCAGGGGGCGGTCGTCTGGGGCCAACGTCCTGACTTTC
CDR3: CASSYSRGRSSGANVLTF

V: TRBV6-5
length: 15
size: -
D: -
J: TRBJ1-1
DNA: TGTGCCAGCAGTTACTCAGGCAGGGAAGATACTGAAGCTTTCTTT
CDR3: CASSYSGREDTEAFF

V: TRBV6-5
length: 14
size: few
D: TRBD2
J: TRBJ2-7
DNA: TGTGCCAGCAGTAAGCTCAGCGGGGGATACGAGCAGTACTTC
CDR3: CASSKLSGGYEQYF

V: TRBV7-2
length: 14
size: -
D: -
J: TRBJ2-1
DNA: TGTGCCAGCAGCCCCCGGTACCGAATGAATGAGCAGTTCTTC
CDR3: CASSPRYRMNEQFF

V: TRBV28
length: 15
size: few
D: -
J: TRBJ2-7
DNA: TGTGCCAGCACCAATGACCCAGGGTCAGGATACGAGCAGTACTTC
CDR3: CASTNDPGSGYEQYF

V: TRBV9
length: 15
size: -
D: TRBD1
J: TRBJ1-2
DNA: TGTGCCAGCAGCGTTAGACAGGGGGCCGTCTATGGCTACACCTTC
CDR3: CASSVRQGAVYGYTF

V: TRBV9
length: 14
size: -
D: TRBD2
J: TRBJ2-7
DNA: TGTGCCAGCAGCTCGGGACTACGGAACTACGAGCAGTACTTC
CDR3: CASSSGLRNYEQYF

V: TRBV7-2
length: 14
size: -
D: -
J: TRBJ2-7
DNA: TGTGCCAGCAGCTTAGGTTCAGGCACCTACGAGCAGTACTTC
CDR3: CASSLGSGTYEQYF

V: TRBV7-9
length: 17
size: -
D: TRBD2
J: TRBJ2-3
DNA: TGTGCCAGCAGCTCTCCTAGAGTAGCGGGAGAGACGGATACGCAGTATTTT
CDR3: CASSSPRVAGETDTQYF

V: TRBV5-8
length: 15
size: -
D: TRBD1
J: TRBJ1-5
DNA: TGTGCCAGCAGCTCCTGGACAGGGTTTAATCAGCCCCAGCATTTT
CDR3: CASSSWTGFNQPQHF